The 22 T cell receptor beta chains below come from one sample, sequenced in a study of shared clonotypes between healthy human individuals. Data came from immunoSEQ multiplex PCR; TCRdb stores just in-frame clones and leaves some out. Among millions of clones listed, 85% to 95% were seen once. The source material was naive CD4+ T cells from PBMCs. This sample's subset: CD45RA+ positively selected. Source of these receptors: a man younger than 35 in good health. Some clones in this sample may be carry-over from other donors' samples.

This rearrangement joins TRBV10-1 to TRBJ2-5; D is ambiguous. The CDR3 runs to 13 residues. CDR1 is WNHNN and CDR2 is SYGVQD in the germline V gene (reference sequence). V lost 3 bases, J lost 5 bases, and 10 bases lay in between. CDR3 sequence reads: CASSERYTETQYF. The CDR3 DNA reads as TGCGCCAGCAGTGAACGATACACGGAGACCCAGTACTTC.

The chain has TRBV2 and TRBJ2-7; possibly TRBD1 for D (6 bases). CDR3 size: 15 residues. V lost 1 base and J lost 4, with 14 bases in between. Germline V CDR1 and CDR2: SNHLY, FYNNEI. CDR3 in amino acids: CASSEGGQVVYEQYF. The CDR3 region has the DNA TGTGCCAGCAGTGAAGGGGGGCAGGTAGTATACGAGCAGTACTTC.

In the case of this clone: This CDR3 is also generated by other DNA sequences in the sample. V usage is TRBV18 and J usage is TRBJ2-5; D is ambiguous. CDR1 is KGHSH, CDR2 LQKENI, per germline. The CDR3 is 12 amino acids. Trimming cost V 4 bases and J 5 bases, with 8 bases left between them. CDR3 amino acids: CASSLREETQYF. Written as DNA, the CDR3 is TGTGCCAGCTCACTACGAGAGGAGACCCAGTACTTC.

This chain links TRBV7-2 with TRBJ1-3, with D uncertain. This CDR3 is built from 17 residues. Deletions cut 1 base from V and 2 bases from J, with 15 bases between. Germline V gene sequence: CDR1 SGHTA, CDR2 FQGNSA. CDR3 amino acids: CASSLVGPVSTGNTIYF. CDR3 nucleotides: TGTGCCAGCAGCTTAGTTGGTCCGGTTTCCACTGGAAACACCATATATTTT.

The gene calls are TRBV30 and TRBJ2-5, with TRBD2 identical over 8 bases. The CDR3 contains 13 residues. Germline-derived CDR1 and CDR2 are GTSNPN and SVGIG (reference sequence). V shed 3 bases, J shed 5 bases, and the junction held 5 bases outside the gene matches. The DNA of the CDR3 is TGTGCCTGGAGGCGGGAGGACTTGGAGACCCAGTACTTC. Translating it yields CAWRREDLETQYF. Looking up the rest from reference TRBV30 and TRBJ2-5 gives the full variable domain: SQTIHQWPATLVQPVGSPLSLECTVEGTSNPNLYWYRQAAGRGLQLLFYSVGIGQISSEVPQNLSASRPQDRQFILSSKKLLLSDSGFYLCAWRREDLETQYFGPGTRLLVL.

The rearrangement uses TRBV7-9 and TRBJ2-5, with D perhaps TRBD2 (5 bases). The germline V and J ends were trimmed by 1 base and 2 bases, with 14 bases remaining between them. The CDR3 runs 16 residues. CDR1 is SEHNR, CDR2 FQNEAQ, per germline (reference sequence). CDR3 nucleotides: TGTGCCAGCAGCTTAGGGGCAGGAGGAATTCAAGAGACCCAGTACTTC. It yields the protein CASSLGAGGIQETQYF. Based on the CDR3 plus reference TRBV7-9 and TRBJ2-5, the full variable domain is DTGVSQNPRHKITKRGQNVTFRCDPISEHNRLYWYRQTLGQGPEFLTYFQNEAQLEKSRLLSDRFSAERPKGSFSTLEIQRTEQGDSAMYLCASSLGAGGIQETQYFGPGTRLLVL.

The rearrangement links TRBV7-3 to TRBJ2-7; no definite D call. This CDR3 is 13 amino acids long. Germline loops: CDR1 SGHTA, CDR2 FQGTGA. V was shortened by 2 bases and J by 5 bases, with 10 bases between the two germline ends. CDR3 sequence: CASSLLGQDEQYF. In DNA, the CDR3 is TGTGCCAGCAGCTTATTAGGCCAAGACGAGCAGTACTTC.

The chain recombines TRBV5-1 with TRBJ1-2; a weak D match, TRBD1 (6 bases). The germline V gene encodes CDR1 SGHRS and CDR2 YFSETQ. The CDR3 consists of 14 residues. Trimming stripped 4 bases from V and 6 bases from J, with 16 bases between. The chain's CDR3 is CASSHPGDLNGYTF. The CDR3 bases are TGCGCCAGCAGCCACCCAGGGGATTTGAATGGCTACACCTTC.

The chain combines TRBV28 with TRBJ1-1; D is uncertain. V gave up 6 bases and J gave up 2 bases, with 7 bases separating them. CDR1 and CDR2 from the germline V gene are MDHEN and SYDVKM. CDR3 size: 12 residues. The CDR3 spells CASRRANTEAFF. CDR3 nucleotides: TGTGCCAGCAGGAGGGCAAACACTGAAGCTTTCTTT. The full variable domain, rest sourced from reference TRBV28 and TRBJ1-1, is DVKVTQSSRYLVKRTGEKVFLECVQDMDHENMFWYRQDPGLGLRLIYFSYDVKMKEKGDIPEGYSVSREKKERFSLILESASTNQTSMYLCASRRANTEAFFGQGTRLTVV.

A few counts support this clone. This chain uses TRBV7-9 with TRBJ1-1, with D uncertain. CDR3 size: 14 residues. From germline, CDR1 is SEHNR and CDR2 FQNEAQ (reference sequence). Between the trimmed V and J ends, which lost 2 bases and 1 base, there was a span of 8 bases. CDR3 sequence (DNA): TGTGCCAGCAGCTTAATCCCCTCGAACACTGAAGCTTTCTTT. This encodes CASSLIPSNTEAFF.

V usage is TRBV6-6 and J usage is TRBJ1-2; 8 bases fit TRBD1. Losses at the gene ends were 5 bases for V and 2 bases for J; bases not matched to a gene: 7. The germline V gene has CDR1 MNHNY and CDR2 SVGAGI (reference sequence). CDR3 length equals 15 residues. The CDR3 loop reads CASSRPGQGNYGYTF. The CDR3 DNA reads TGTGCCAGCAGTCGCCCCGGACAGGGAAACTATGGCTACACCTTC.

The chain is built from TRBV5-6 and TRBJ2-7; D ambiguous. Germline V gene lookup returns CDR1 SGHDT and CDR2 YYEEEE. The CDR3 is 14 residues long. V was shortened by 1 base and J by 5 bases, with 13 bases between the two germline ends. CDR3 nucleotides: TGTGCCAGCAGCTTGTATAAGGGTACCAACGAGCAGTACTTC. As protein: CASSLYKGTNEQYF.

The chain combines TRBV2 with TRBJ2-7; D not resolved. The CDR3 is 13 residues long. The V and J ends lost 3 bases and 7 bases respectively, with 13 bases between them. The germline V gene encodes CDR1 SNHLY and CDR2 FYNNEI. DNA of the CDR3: TGTGCCAGCAGTGATCCGGTCGTATGGGAGCAGTACTTC. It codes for CASSDPVVWEQYF.

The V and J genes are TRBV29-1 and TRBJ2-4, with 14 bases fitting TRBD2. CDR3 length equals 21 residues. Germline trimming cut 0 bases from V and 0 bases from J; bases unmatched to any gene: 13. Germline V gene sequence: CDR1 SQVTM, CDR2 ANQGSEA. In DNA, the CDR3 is TGCAGCGTTGAAGATCTGGGGACTAGCGGGAGTGGTTCTTTAGCCAAAAACATTCAGTACTTC. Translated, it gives CSVEDLGTSGSGSLAKNIQYF.

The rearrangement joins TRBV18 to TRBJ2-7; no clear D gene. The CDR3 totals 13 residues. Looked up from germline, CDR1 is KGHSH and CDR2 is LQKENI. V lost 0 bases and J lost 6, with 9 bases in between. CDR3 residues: CASSPPYRGEQYF. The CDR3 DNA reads TGTGCCAGCTCACCACCGTACAGAGGCGAGCAGTACTTC. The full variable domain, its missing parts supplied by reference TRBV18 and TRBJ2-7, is NAGVMQNPRHLVRRRGQEARLRCSPMKGHSHVYWYRQLPEEGLKFMVYLQKENIIDESGMPKERFSAEFPKEGPSILRIQQVVRGDSAAYFCASSPPYRGEQYFGPGTRLTVT.

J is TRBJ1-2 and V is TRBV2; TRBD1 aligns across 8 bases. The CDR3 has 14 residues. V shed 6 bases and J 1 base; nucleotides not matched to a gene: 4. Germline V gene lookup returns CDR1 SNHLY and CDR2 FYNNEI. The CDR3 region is CASRQGASNYGYTF. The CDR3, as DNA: TGTGCCAGCAGGCAGGGGGCAAGTAACTATGGCTACACCTTC.

CDR3 region: CASSLVGGVYEQYF. The CDR3 DNA is TGTGCCAGCAGTTTAGTGGGGGGAGTCTACGAGCAGTACTTC. The chain recombines TRBV28 with TRBJ2-7; the D gene is possibly TRBD2 (6 bases). Deletions cut 2 bases from V and 3 bases from J, with 11 bases between. Germline loops: CDR1 MDHEN, CDR2 SYDVKM. The CDR3 has 14 amino acids. Filled out from reference TRBV28 and TRBJ2-7, the complete variable domain reads DVKVTQSSRYLVKRTGEKVFLECVQDMDHENMFWYRQDPGLGLRLIYFSYDVKMKEKGDIPEGYSVSREKKERFSLILESASTNQTSMYLCASSLVGGVYEQYFGPGTRLTVT.

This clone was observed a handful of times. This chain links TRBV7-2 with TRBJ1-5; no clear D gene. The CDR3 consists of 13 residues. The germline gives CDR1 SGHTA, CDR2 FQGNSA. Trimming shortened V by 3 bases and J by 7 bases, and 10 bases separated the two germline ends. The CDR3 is CASSFGAEQPQHF. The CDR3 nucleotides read TGTGCCAGCAGCTTTGGTGCTGAACAGCCCCAGCATTTT.

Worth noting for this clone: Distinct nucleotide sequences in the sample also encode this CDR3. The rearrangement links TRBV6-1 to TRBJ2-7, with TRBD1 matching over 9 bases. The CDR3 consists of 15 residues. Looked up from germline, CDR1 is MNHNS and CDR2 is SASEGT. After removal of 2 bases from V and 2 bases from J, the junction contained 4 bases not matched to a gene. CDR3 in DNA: TGTGCCAGCAGTGAATGGGGACAGGGCGCCTACGAGCAGTACTTC. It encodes CASSEWGQGAYEQYF.

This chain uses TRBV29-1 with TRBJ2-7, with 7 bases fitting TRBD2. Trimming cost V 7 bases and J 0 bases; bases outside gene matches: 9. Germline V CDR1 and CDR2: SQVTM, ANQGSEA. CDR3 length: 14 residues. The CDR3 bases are TGCAGCGCTATGTCCGGGGGGAGCTCCTACGAGCAGTACTTC. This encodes CSAMSGGSSYEQYF.

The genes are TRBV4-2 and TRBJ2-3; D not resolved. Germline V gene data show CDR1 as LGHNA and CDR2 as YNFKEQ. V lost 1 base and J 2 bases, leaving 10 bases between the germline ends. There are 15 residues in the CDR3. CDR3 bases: TGTGCCAGCAGCCAAGTGCGCCAAGACACAGATACGCAGTATTTT. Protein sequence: CASSQVRQDTDTQYF.

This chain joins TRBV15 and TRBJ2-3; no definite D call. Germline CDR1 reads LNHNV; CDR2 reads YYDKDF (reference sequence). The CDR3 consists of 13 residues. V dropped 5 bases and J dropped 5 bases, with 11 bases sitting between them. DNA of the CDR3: TGTGCCACCAGCCCCATCTTGGGAGATACGCAGTATTTT. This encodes CATSPILGDTQYF.